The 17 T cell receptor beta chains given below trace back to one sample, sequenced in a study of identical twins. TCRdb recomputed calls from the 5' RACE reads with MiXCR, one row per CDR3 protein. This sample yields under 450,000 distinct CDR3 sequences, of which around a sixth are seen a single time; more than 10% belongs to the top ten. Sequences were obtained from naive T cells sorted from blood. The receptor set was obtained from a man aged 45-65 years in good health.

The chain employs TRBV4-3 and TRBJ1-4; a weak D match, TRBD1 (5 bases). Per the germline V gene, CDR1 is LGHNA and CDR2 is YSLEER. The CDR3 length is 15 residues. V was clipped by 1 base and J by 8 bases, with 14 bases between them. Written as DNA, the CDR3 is TGCGCCAGCAGCCAAGGGCTCGGGACGGGGGAAAAACTGTTTTTT. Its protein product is CASSQGLGTGEKLFF.

The chain's CDR3 is CASSLGARGSETQYF. The CDR3 DNA follows: TGCGCCAGCAGCTTGGGGGCCCGGGGGTCAGAGACCCAGTACTTC. The gene calls are TRBV5-1 and TRBJ2-5, with a possible D match to TRBD2 (6 bases). The germline V gene has CDR1 SGHRS and CDR2 YFSETQ. The CDR3 is 15 residues long. Trimming removed 0 bases from V and 4 bases from J, with 13 bases in between.

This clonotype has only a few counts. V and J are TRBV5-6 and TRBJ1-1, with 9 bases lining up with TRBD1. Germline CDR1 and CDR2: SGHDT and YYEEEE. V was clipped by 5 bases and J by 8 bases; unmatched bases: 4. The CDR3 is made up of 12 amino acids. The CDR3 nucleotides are TGTGCCAGCAGACAAGGACAGGGGGAAGCTTTCTTT. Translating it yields CASRQGQGEAFF.

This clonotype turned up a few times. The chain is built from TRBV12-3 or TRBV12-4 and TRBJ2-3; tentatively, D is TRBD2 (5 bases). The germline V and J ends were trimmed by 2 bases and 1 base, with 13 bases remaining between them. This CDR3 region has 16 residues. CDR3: CASSLFRGRGTDTQYF. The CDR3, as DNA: TGTGCCAGCAGTTTATTTCGGGGAAGGGGCACAGATACGCAGTATTTT.

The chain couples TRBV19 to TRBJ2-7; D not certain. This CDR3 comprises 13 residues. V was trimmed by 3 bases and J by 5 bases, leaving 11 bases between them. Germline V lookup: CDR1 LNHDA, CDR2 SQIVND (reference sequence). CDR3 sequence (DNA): TGTGCCAGTAGTATCCGGGTCTGGAACGAGCAGTACTTC. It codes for CASSIRVWNEQYF.

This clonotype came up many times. The CDR3 spells CASSRTGSSNSGNTIYF. CDR3 bases: TGTGCCAGCAGCCGCACTGGGAGCTCTAACTCTGGAAACACCATATATTTT. The chain is built from TRBV3-1 and TRBJ1-3; D is unclear. CDR1 is LGHDT, CDR2 YNNKEL, per germline (reference sequence). Trimming took 4 bases from V and 0 from J, leaving 16 bases between them. This CDR3 region has 17 residues.

The CDR3 nucleotides read TGTGCCAGCAGCTTGGAGGCGGGAGCTCCGAACACAGATACGCAGTATTTT. Protein: CASSLEAGAPNTDTQYF. J is TRBJ2-3 and V is TRBV5-4; TRBD2 agrees at 7 bases. Trimming cost V 0 bases and J 2 bases; bases outside gene matches: 9. This CDR3 spans 17 amino acids. Germline V CDR1 and CDR2: SGHNT, YYREEE (reference sequence).

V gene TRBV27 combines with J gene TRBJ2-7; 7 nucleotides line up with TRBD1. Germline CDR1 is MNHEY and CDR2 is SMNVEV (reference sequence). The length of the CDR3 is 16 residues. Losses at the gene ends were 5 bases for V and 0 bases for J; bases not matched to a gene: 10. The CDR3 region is CASSPYRTGDSYEQYF. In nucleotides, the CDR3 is TGTGCCAGCAGTCCCTACCGGACAGGCGACTCCTACGAGCAGTACTTC.

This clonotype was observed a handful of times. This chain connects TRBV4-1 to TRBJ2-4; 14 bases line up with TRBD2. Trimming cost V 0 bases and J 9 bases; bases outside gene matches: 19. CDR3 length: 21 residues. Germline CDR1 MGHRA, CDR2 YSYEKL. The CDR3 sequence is CASSQDGVWISGLAGESIQYF. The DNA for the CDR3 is TGCGCCAGCAGCCAAGATGGGGTCTGGATATCGGGACTAGCGGGAGAGAGCATTCAGTACTTC.

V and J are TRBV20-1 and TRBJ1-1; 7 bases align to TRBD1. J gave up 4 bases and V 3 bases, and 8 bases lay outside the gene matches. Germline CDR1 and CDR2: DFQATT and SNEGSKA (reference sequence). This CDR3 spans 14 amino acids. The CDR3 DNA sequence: TGCAGTGCTAGTTCCCCTACAGGGGCCACTGAAGCTTTCTTT. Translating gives CSASSPTGATEAFF.

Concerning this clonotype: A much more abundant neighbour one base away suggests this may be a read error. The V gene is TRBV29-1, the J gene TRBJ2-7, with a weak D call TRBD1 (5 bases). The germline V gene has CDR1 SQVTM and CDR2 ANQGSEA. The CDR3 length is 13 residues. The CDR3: CCVEDRQGYEQYF. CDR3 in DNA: TGCTGCGTTGAAGATCGCCAGGGCTACGAGCAGTACTTC.

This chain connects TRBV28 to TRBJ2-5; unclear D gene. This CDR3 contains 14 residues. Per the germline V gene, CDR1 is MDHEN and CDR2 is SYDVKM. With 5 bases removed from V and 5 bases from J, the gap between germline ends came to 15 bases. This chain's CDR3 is CASSLGWGGETQYF. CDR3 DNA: TGTGCCAGCAGTCTGGGCTGGGGTGGCGAGACCCAGTACTTC.

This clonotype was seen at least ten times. The CDR3 loop is CASSLSGAEAGTNEKLFF. Here the CDR3 DNA reads TGTGCCAGCAGTTTATCGGGGGCCGAAGCGGGAACTAATGAAAAACTGTTTTTT. V usage is TRBV27 and J usage is TRBJ1-4, with D possibly matching TRBD1 (6 bases). V lost 0 bases to trimming and J lost 1 base, with 15 bases between them. The CDR3 contains 18 residues. CDR1 and CDR2 (germline): MNHEY, SMNVEV (reference sequence).

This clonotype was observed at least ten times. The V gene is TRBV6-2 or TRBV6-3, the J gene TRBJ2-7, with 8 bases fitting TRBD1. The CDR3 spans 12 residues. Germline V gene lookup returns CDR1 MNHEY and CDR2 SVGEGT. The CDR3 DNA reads TGTGCTTCGGAACAGGGGGCCTACGAGCAGTACTTC. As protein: CASEQGAYEQYF.

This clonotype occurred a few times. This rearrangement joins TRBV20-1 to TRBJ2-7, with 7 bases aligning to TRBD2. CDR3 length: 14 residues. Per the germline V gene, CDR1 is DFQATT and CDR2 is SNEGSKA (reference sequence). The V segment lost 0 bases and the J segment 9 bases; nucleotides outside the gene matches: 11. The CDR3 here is CSARDGAGDRGQYF. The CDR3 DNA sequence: TGCAGTGCTAGAGATGGTGCGGGAGATAGAGGGCAGTACTTC.

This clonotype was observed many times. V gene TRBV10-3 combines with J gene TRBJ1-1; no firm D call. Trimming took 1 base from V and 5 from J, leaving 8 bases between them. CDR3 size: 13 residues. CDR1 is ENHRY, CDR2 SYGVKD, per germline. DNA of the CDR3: TGTGCCATCAGTGAGTTCTCTGGGACTGAAGCTTTCTTT. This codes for CAISEFSGTEAFF.

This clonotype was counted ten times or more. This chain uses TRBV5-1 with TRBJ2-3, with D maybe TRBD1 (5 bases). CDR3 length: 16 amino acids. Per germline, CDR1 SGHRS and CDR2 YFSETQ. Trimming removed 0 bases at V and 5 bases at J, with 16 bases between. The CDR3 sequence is CASSLGFGPGRDTQYF. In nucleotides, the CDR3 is TGCGCCAGCAGCTTGGGTTTTGGGCCAGGGCGAGATACGCAGTATTTT.